This T cell receptor beta chain was captured in a study of T cell repertoires in cytomegalovirus infection (dated by TCRdb to the late 2010s). Some background on the complete study: Alongside well-studied HLA-B-restricted epitopes, the peptide stimulations were aimed at recently identified HLA-C-restricted CMV epitopes, whose presentation resists viral immunomodulation. Donor HLA type was relevant to the analysis, because carriage of CMV infection together with the matching HLA type was indicated by public TCR beta signatures.

Turning to this clonotype: This receptor's antigen is unknown. Base-call qualities are not available, and no considerably larger clone is one nucleotide away.

The sequencing machine was an Illumina HiSeq 1500. The public reads were quality trimmed at Q25 with fastp and then assembled into clones with MiXCR by TCRdb, keeping productive beta chains. One record per CDR3 amino acid sequence lists the most common genes and DNA. This sample lists about 920,000 distinct CDR3 sequences; 30% to 40% were detected once. The ten largest clones take up over 13% of the sample. Points the paper makes about the study in general: Carriers of CMV infection plus the relevant HLA type were discriminated by the cumulative frequency of public TCR beta family members in the study cohort and in an independent approximately 360-donor cohort. The ex vivo response was dominated by HLA-C-restricted CMV-specific TCR beta clonotypes, which also provided the single most frequent clonotype in two of eight donors.

This specimen's treatment or condition label, interpreted: in vitro stimulation with specific CMV peptide epitopes to enrich CMV-specific T cells. This clonotype was sampled from a human donor in good health (CMV status not recorded). Some clones in this sample may be carry-over from other donors' samples. The source was cultured CD8+ T cells from PBMCs, collected from culture after CMV antigen stimulation.

The DNA sequence reads TGTGCCAGCAGCTTAGGATCTTATAGCCCAGATACGCAGTATTTT. This sequence encodes CASSLGSYSPDTQYF. The chain is encoded by TRBV11-1 joined to TRBJ2-3, with the D gene not clear enough to name. Reading from cysteine to phenylalanine, the CDR3 counts 15 amino acids. Only the CDR3 portion is preserved as DNA: 45 bases, with reading frame beginning at the first base. The germline ends are 12 bases apart after V is trimmed by 1 base and J by 4 bases. According to the germline V gene (reference sequence), CDR1 reads SGHAT and CDR2 reads FQDESV.